The 32 T cell receptor beta chains below were found in one sample sequenced in a study of CD8 T cells in Susac syndrome (dated by TCRdb to between 2018 and 2020). Libraries were built with the immunoSEQ multiplex PCR assay. RNA was extracted with the RNeasy kit and about 0.5 to 1 ug was reverse transcribed using random hexamers. Starting from the raw public reads, TCRdb applied fastp trimming at Q25, assembled clones with MiXCR and retained in-frame beta chains. Every CDR3 protein is listed once, alongside the most common genes and DNA of its rows. In this sample the table shows some 200,000 distinct CDR3 sequences, 95% of which occur a single time. Less than 0.2% of the sample rests with the top ten. Sequencing was carried out using CD8+ T cells from PBMCs. These receptor sequences come from a human donor with Susac syndrome.

This chain joins TRBV29-1 and TRBJ2-1; TRBD2 matches 14 bases. Germline V gene lookup returns CDR1 SQVTM and CDR2 ANQGSEA. The CDR3 is made up of 14 amino acids. Losses at the gene ends were 7 bases for V and 7 bases for J; bases not matched to a gene: 6. CDR3 in amino acids: CSGGGTSGRNEQFF. The CDR3 nucleotides are TGCAGCGGGGGGGGGACTAGCGGGAGAAATGAGCAGTTCTTC.

This chain connects TRBV29-1 to TRBJ2-4, with D possibly matching TRBD1 (6 bases). V was clipped by 7 bases and J by 8 bases, with 18 bases between them. CDR1 and CDR2 (germline): SQVTM, ANQGSEA. The CDR3 covers 13 residues. Here the CDR3 reads CSARRVSGDIQYF. CDR3 DNA sequence: TGCAGCGCCCGACGAGTATCAGGGGACATTCAGTACTTC.

In its sample, this clonotype was seen once. The rearrangement links TRBV24-1 to TRBJ2-3; no definite D call. The CDR3 runs to 13 residues. Trimming cost V 7 bases and J 2 bases, with 9 bases left between them. Germline lookup yields CDR1 KGHDR and CDR2 SFDVKD. CDR3 bases: TGTGCCACCAGATCAGCGCTCACAGATACGCAGTATTTT. Residues: CATRSALTDTQYF.

The V and J genes are TRBV5-1 and TRBJ1-6; D uncertain. Germline lookup yields CDR1 SGHRS and CDR2 YFSETQ. This CDR3 spans 17 amino acids. The V gene lost 1 base and the J gene lost 2 bases, with 13 bases spanning the gap. The CDR3 DNA reads TGCGCCAGCAGCTTGTACGGAGTCTCAACCTATAATTCACCCCTCCACTTT. Protein sequence: CASSLYGVSTYNSPLHF.

The chain combines TRBV27 with TRBJ2-5; D not certain. Per germline, CDR1 MNHEY and CDR2 SMNVEV (reference sequence). Trimming left V 3 bases short and J 1 base short, with 6 bases between. This CDR3 comprises 13 residues. In DNA form, the CDR3 reads TGTGCCAGCAGTTTTGGCTTCCAAGAGACCCAGTACTTC. This codes for CASSFGFQETQYF.

CDR3 DNA: TGCGCCAGCAGCCAAGATCCAATTGCGGGATCACGAGCAGGGAATGAGCAGTTCTTC. Protein: CASSQDPIAGSRAGNEQFF. V usage is TRBV4-1 and J usage is TRBJ2-1, with TRBD2 as a possible D gene (6 bases). Germline CDR1 MGHRA, CDR2 YSYEKL. The CDR3 is 19 residues long. Trimming left V 0 bases short and J 7 bases short, with 25 bases between.

V is TRBV9 and J is TRBJ1-2; D is undetermined. Trimming removed 2 bases from V and 0 bases from J, with 14 bases in between. This CDR3 is built from 16 residues. Looked up from germline, CDR1 is SGDLS and CDR2 is YYNGEE. The CDR3 loop reads CASSVASGPSNYGYTF. In DNA form, the CDR3 reads TGTGCCAGCAGCGTTGCCTCAGGCCCTTCTAACTATGGCTACACCTTC.

The chain employs TRBV7-9 and TRBJ1-5; D unclear. This CDR3 has 15 residues. Germline V gene sequence: CDR1 SEHNR, CDR2 FQNEAQ (reference sequence). The germline V and J ends were trimmed by 5 bases and 4 bases, with 15 bases remaining between them. The CDR3, as DNA: TGTGCCAGCAGCCGAGCCGCCGATAATAATCAGCCCCAGCATTTT. Protein sequence: CASSRAADNNQPQHF.

The chain couples TRBV6-6 to TRBJ1-5, with 8 positions matching TRBD1. J was trimmed by 4 bases and V by 4 bases; bases with no gene match: 6. This CDR3 has 15 amino acids. Per the germline V gene, CDR1 is MNHNY and CDR2 is SVGAGI (reference sequence). The CDR3, as DNA: TGTGCCAGCAGTTCCGGACAGGGCCTTAATCAGCCCCAGCATTTT. The encoded protein is CASSSGQGLNQPQHF.

This chain links TRBV24-1 with TRBJ2-2; D is undetermined. Trimming pared 0 bases from V and 1 base from J, leaving 2 bases between. From germline, CDR1 is KGHDR and CDR2 SFDVKD. The CDR3 runs to 14 residues. CDR3 DNA sequence: TGTGCCACCAGTGATTTGGAGAACACCGGGGAGCTGTTTTTT. It specifies CATSDLENTGELFF.

This chain connects TRBV15 to TRBJ1-5; weak D call: TRBD1 (5 bases). Trimming stripped 1 base from V and 8 bases from J, with 9 bases between. The germline V gene encodes CDR1 LNHNV and CDR2 YYDKDF (reference sequence). CDR3 size: 13 residues. The chain's CDR3 is CATSRGGQKPQHF. The CDR3 nucleotides read TGTGCCACCAGCAGAGGGGGCCAGAAGCCCCAGCATTTT.

The rearrangement links TRBV7-8 to TRBJ2-2, with 12 bases aligning to TRBD2. V dropped 3 bases and J dropped 0; count of bases not matched to a gene: 2. This CDR3 is 17 amino acids long. Germline CDR1 SGHVS, CDR2 FQNEAQ. The DNA of the CDR3 is TGTGCCAGCAGCTTTGGACTAGCGGGATCGAACACCGGGGAGCTGTTTTTT. Amino acids: CASSFGLAGSNTGELFF.

This clonotype appeared once. The chain carries TRBV27 and TRBJ2-7; unclear D gene. The germline gives CDR1 MNHEY, CDR2 SMNVEV (reference sequence). The length of the CDR3 is 14 residues. With 3 bases removed from V and 4 bases from J, the gap between germline ends came to 13 bases. This chain's CDR3 is CASSFPDLEYEQYF. DNA of the CDR3: TGTGCCAGCAGTTTTCCCGATCTAGAATACGAGCAGTACTTC.

The chain uses TRBV9 and TRBJ2-3; weak D call: TRBD1 (6 bases). Deletions cut 0 bases from V and 1 base from J, with 9 bases between. CDR1 and CDR2 (germline): SGDLS, YYNGEE. This CDR3 contains 15 residues. The CDR3 nucleotides read TGTGCCAGCAGCGTAGAGTCAGGGGGCACAGATACGCAGTATTTT. Amino acid sequence: CASSVESGGTDTQYF.

This chain joins TRBV7-3 and TRBJ1-2; D is unresolved. Germline V gene sequence: CDR1 SGHTA, CDR2 FQGTGA. V was shortened by 0 bases and J by 4 bases, with 6 bases between the two germline ends. The CDR3 runs to 13 residues. CDR3 sequence: CASSLTSSYGYTF. CDR3 DNA sequence: TGTGCCAGCAGCTTAACCAGCTCCTATGGCTACACCTTC.

V and J are TRBV4-1 and TRBJ2-7; the match to TRBD1 covers 8 bases. After removal of 4 bases from V and 5 bases from J, the junction contained 7 bases not matched to a gene. The CDR3 is made up of 14 amino acids. The germline CDR1 and CDR2 sequences are MGHRA and YSYEKL. Here the CDR3 reads CASSLRPDRDEQYF. The CDR3 DNA sequence: TGCGCCAGCAGCCTTCGGCCGGACAGGGACGAGCAGTACTTC.

The count of this clonotype is one. The V and J genes are TRBV18 and TRBJ2-7; maybe TRBD2 (6 bases). The CDR3 covers 15 residues. The V gene's germline CDR1 is KGHSH and CDR2 LQKENI. Deletions cut 3 bases from V and 0 bases from J, with 12 bases between. CDR3 bases: TGTGCCAGCTCACCCAGCGGGTCTAGCTCCTACGAGCAGTACTTC. Encoded protein: CASSPSGSSSYEQYF.

V and J are TRBV7-9 and TRBJ1-2, with D hard to call. CDR3 size: 14 residues. Germline CDR1 is SEHNR and CDR2 is FQNEAQ (reference sequence). Trimming cost V 2 bases and J 5 bases, with 12 bases left between them. CDR3 residues: CASSLSADLYGYTF. The CDR3 DNA reads TGTGCCAGCAGCTTAAGCGCGGATCTATATGGCTACACCTTC. Combining the CDR3 with reference TRBV7-9 and TRBJ1-2 gives the whole variable domain DTGVSQNPRHKITKRGQNVTFRCDPISEHNRLYWYRQTLGQGPEFLTYFQNEAQLEKSRLLSDRFSAERPKGSFSTLEIQRTEQGDSAMYLCASSLSADLYGYTFGSGTRLTVV.

V gene TRBV3-1 combines with J gene TRBJ2-5; 10 bases fit TRBD2. Trimming cost V 1 base and J 5 bases; bases outside gene matches: 7. The CDR3 runs to 16 residues. The germline gives CDR1 LGHDT, CDR2 YNNKEL (reference sequence). Written as DNA, the CDR3 is TGTGCCAGCAGCCAAGGAGCGGGGGGGCCGGTGGAGACCCAGTACTTC. Amino acids: CASSQGAGGPVETQYF.

The chain links TRBV20-1 to TRBJ2-2; D possibly uses TRBD1 or TRBD2 (5 bases each). This CDR3 has 14 residues. Germline values: CDR1 DFQATT, CDR2 SNEGSKA (reference sequence). V dropped 3 bases and J dropped 2 bases, with 10 bases sitting between them. Here the CDR3 DNA reads TGCAGTGCTAGGTGGGGGAGTAACACCGGGGAGCTGTTTTTT. This encodes CSARWGSNTGELFF.

This chain links TRBV15 with TRBJ1-2; 9 bases match TRBD1. This CDR3 has 14 residues. From germline, CDR1 is LNHNV and CDR2 YYDKDF (reference sequence). V was pared by 1 base and J by 7 bases, with 4 bases of the junction left unmatched. This CDR3 is CATSRATGGSGYTF. In nucleotides, the CDR3 is TGTGCCACCAGCAGAGCGACAGGGGGATCTGGCTACACCTTC.

J is TRBJ1-5 and V is TRBV12-3 or TRBV12-4; TRBD1 is a possible D gene (6 bases). V lost 6 bases and J 3 bases, leaving 12 bases between the germline ends. The CDR3 has 14 residues. Here the CDR3 reads CASRVGGSNQPQHF. Here the CDR3 DNA reads TGTGCCAGCAGAGTAGGGGGATCCAATCAGCCCCAGCATTTT.

The genes are TRBV18 and TRBJ1-5, with D maybe TRBD1 (5 bases). Germline CDR1 and CDR2: KGHSH and LQKENI. This CDR3 is built from 15 residues. With 3 bases removed from V and 0 bases from J, the gap between germline ends came to 9 bases. The CDR3 DNA is TGTGCCAGCTCACCGTCAGGGAATAGCAATCAGCCCCAGCATTTT. Its protein is CASSPSGNSNQPQHF.

V is TRBV19 and J is TRBJ1-4; no reliable D call. The CDR3 has 14 residues. Germline CDR1 LNHDA, CDR2 SQIVND (reference sequence). Between the trimmed V and J ends, which lost 6 bases and 0 bases, there was a span of 8 bases. CDR3 nucleotides: TGTGCCAGTAGGTTCGGTGCAACTAATGAAAAACTGTTTTTT. It codes for CASRFGATNEKLFF.

This clonotype was seen once. The gene calls are TRBV12-3 or TRBV12-4 and TRBJ1-2; D gene ambiguous. The V end lost 6 bases, the J end lost 5 bases, and 10 bases lay between the germline ends. CDR3 size: 12 residues. The CDR3 nucleotides read TGTGCCAGCAGCGGCGGAGCTTATGGCTACACCTTC. It is translated as CASSGGAYGYTF.

The chain is built from TRBV11-1 and TRBJ2-3, with D unclear. The CDR3 has 12 amino acids. V was pared by 3 bases and J by 2 bases, with 3 bases between. Germline assignment: CDR1 SGHAT and CDR2 FQDESV (reference sequence). CDR3 loop: CASSFITDTQYF. Written as DNA, the CDR3 is TGTGCCAGCAGCTTCATCACAGATACGCAGTATTTT.

The rearrangement uses TRBV29-1 and TRBJ1-1; D might be TRBD1 (5 bases). The CDR3 covers 11 residues. From germline, CDR1 is SQVTM and CDR2 ANQGSEA. V was cut by 1 base and J by 6 bases, with 6 bases left in between. CDR3 coding DNA: TGCAGCGTTGAAGGAGGGGCTGAAGCTTTCTTT. This sequence encodes CSVEGGAEAFF.

The V call is TRBV30, the J call TRBJ2-7; 7 bases map to TRBD1. Germline-derived CDR1 and CDR2 are GTSNPN and SVGIG (reference sequence). With V trimmed by 4 bases and J by 2 bases, 5 bases remained unmatched. CDR3 size: 13 residues. Here the CDR3 DNA reads TGTGCCTGGAATGAGGGGACAGCCTACGAGCAGTACTTC. Protein: CAWNEGTAYEQYF. Full variable domain (rest looked up from reference TRBV30 and TRBJ2-7): SQTIHQWPATLVQPVGSPLSLECTVEGTSNPNLYWYRQAAGRGLQLLFYSVGIGQISSEVPQNLSASRPQDRQFILSSKKLLLSDSGFYLCAWNEGTAYEQYFGPGTRLTVT.

The chain combines TRBV9 with TRBJ2-7; D is uncertain. The CDR3 runs to 16 residues. Germline assignment: CDR1 SGDLS and CDR2 YYNGEE. V gave up 0 bases and J gave up 1 base, with 14 bases separating them. CDR3 residues: CASSVASPATSYEQYF. The CDR3 DNA follows: TGTGCCAGCAGCGTAGCCAGCCCCGCAACATCCTACGAGCAGTACTTC.

J is TRBJ1-1 and V is TRBV4-1; D gene uncertain. Germline CDR1 and CDR2: MGHRA and YSYEKL. V dropped 4 bases and J dropped 0 bases, with 9 bases sitting between them. The CDR3 consists of 14 residues. CDR3 coding DNA: TGCGCCAGCAGCCCTCGCGCTATGAACACTGAAGCTTTCTTT. This sequence encodes CASSPRAMNTEAFF.

This clonotype was seen a single time. This chain uses TRBV5-6 with TRBJ1-1, with D possibly matching TRBD1 (5 bases). This CDR3 region has 15 residues. Per the germline V gene, CDR1 is SGHDT and CDR2 is YYEEEE. V shed 2 bases and J shed 3 bases, with 14 bases lying between them. CDR3 protein: CASSFGQGEDTEAFF. In DNA, the CDR3 is TGTGCCAGCAGCTTTGGCCAGGGAGAGGACACTGAAGCTTTCTTT.

V is TRBV28 and J is TRBJ1-5; TRBD1 matches 10 bases. The J segment lost 5 bases and the V segment lost 1 base, leaving 2 bases of the junction unmatched. This CDR3 has 15 residues. In germline, CDR1 is MDHEN, CDR2 SYDVKM. CDR3 coding DNA: TGTGCCAGCAGTTTATCTGGACAGGGGGATCAGCCCCAGCATTTT. Its protein is CASSLSGQGDQPQHF.